These 24 T cell receptor beta chains were sequenced from one sample in a study of blood T cell repertoires in COVID-19 (dated by TCRdb to about 2020). The library was built by means of the immunoSEQ multiplex PCR assay. In its TCRdb copy, this immuneACCESS table keeps in-frame sequences only and misses some clones. Where compared with another copy, unresolved V genes explain less than half of these, and the others have no known cause. The sample profile shows approximately 190,000 clones; about 88% of them were found once. The ten largest clones capture 2.1% of the sample. The material sequenced was peripheral blood. Every receptor here comes from a man aged 65 to 85 with active or convalescent COVID-19.

The genes are TRBV7-9 and TRBJ1-1; 9 bases agree with TRBD1. V shed 0 bases and J 11 bases; nucleotides not matched to a gene: 1. Germline-derived CDR1 and CDR2 are SEHNR and FQNEAQ (reference sequence). The CDR3 runs 12 residues. CDR3 amino acids: CASSLAGTGAFF. The CDR3 DNA follows: TGTGCCAGCAGCTTAGCCGGGACAGGGGCTTTCTTT.

V gene TRBV5-4 combines with J gene TRBJ2-2; possible D gene TRBD2, 6 bases. Between the trimmed V and J ends, which lost 4 bases and 0 bases, there was a span of 13 bases. The CDR3 consists of 16 residues. Germline V gene sequence: CDR1 SGHNT, CDR2 YYREEE (reference sequence). CDR3 nucleotide sequence: TGTGCCAGCAGCGATCCCGGGACTGCGAACACCGGGGAGCTGTTTTTT. Translation: CASSDPGTANTGELFF.

The chain carries TRBV6-4 and TRBJ2-7, with 15 bases matching TRBD2. CDR1 MRHNA and CDR2 SNTAGT come from the germline V gene. Losses at the gene ends were 2 bases for V and 4 bases for J; bases not matched to a gene: 15. The CDR3 is 20 amino acids. The CDR3 bases are TGTGCCAGCAGTGACCGGTTTGGACTAGCGGGAGGGAATATCGAATACGAGCAGTACTTC. It yields the protein CASSDRFGLAGGNIEYEQYF.

The V gene is TRBV5-6, the J gene TRBJ2-5; weak D call: TRBD1 (6 bases). This CDR3 has 13 amino acids. Germline values: CDR1 SGHDT, CDR2 YYEEEE. Trimming cost V 3 bases and J 3 bases, with 9 bases left between them. The CDR3: CASSSTGKETQYF. The DNA of the CDR3 is TGTGCCAGCAGCTCTACAGGGAAAGAGACCCAGTACTTC.

The chain employs TRBV24-1 and TRBJ2-1; 11 bases line up with TRBD1. V lost 2 bases and J lost 8; bases outside the gene matches: 7. The CDR3 runs to 16 residues. The V gene's germline CDR1 is KGHDR and CDR2 SFDVKD. This chain's CDR3 is CATSDSGGQGADEQFF. CDR3 nucleotides: TGTGCCACCAGTGATTCCGGTGGACAGGGGGCGGATGAGCAGTTCTTC.

V and J are TRBV6-5 and TRBJ2-3, with 7 bases matching TRBD1. This CDR3 region has 16 residues. V shed 2 bases and J 3 bases; nucleotides not matched to a gene: 8. Germline CDR1 reads MNHEY; CDR2 reads SVGAGI. The CDR3 reads CASSYDRRGLTDTQYF. The DNA for the CDR3 is TGTGCCAGCAGTTACGACCGCAGGGGGTTAACAGATACGCAGTATTTT.

The V call is TRBV7-2, the J call TRBJ1-6, with D perhaps TRBD1 (6 bases). Germline values: CDR1 SGHTA, CDR2 FQGNSA. CDR3 length: 16 residues. Trimming stripped 1 base from V and 6 bases from J, with 13 bases between. CDR3 region: CASSLVGQGTNSPLHF. The CDR3 DNA is TGTGCCAGCAGCTTAGTGGGTCAGGGGACTAATTCACCCCTCCACTTT.

The chain carries TRBV3-1 (or the pseudogene TRBV3-2) and TRBJ2-2; maybe TRBD1 (6 bases). Germline CDR1 is LGHDT and CDR2 is YNNKEL (reference sequence). The CDR3 covers 16 residues. The ends were cut back, 4 bases at V and 3 bases at J, with 15 bases in the middle. CDR3 in DNA: TGTGCCAGCAGCCCAGGGCCAAGGGGGTACACCGGGGAGCTGTTTTTT. Translating it yields CASSPGPRGYTGELFF.

The chain combines TRBV5-1 with TRBJ2-3; D may be TRBD1 (6 bases). This CDR3 comprises 17 residues. Trimming left V 2 bases short and J 1 base short, with 17 bases between. Germline V gene data show CDR1 as SGHRS and CDR2 as YFSETQ. This CDR3 reads CASSFATGTHRTDTQYF. Here the CDR3 DNA reads TGCGCCAGCAGCTTCGCCACCGGGACACACCGCACAGATACGCAGTATTTT.

The chain recombines TRBV28 with TRBJ1-4; the match to TRBD1 covers 8 bases. The germline CDR1 and CDR2 sequences are MDHEN and SYDVKM. The J segment lost 7 bases and the V segment lost 5 bases, leaving 9 bases of the junction unmatched. The CDR3 extends over 15 amino acids. This CDR3 is CASSPSPTGVEKLFF. The CDR3 nucleotides read TGTGCCAGCAGTCCTTCCCCGACAGGGGTTGAAAAACTGTTTTTT.

The chain employs TRBV2 and TRBJ2-6; maybe TRBD2 (5 bases). CDR3 length equals 17 residues. Trimming shortened V by 9 bases and J by 0 bases, and 18 bases separated the two germline ends. The germline CDR1 and CDR2 sequences are SNHLY and FYNNEI. CDR3 region: CASGPQQGSSGANVLTF. The CDR3 DNA sequence: TGTGCCAGTGGCCCCCAGCAAGGGAGCTCTGGGGCCAACGTCCTGACTTTC. The full variable domain, with the rest looked up from reference TRBV2 and TRBJ2-6, is EPEVTQTPSHQVTQMGQEVILRCVPISNHLYFYWYRQILGQKVEFLVSFYNNEISEKSEIFDDQFSVERPDGSNFTLKIRSTKLEDSAMYFCASGPQQGSSGANVLTFGAGSRLTVL.

This chain links TRBV4-3 with TRBJ2-3, with 12 bases lining up with TRBD2. The CDR3 is 16 amino acids. The V gene's germline CDR1 is LGHNA and CDR2 YSLEER. Trimming took 4 bases from V and 5 from J; bases not matched to a gene: 7. The CDR3 DNA sequence: TGCGCCAGCAGCCCTCGGTTGGGACTAGCGGGAGATACGCAGTATTTT. Translated: CASSPRLGLAGDTQYF.

The chain combines TRBV28 with TRBJ2-7, with 10 bases lining up with TRBD1. Germline V gives CDR1 MDHEN, CDR2 SYDVKM. This CDR3 spans 15 amino acids. J gave up 7 bases and V 7 bases, and 13 bases lay outside the gene matches. The CDR3: CASTLGGTGVREQYF. The DNA of the CDR3 is TGTGCCAGCACATTAGGTGGGACAGGGGTTAGGGAGCAGTACTTC.

The chain carries TRBV5-4 and TRBJ2-2; 10 nucleotides line up with TRBD2. The V gene end was trimmed by 4 bases and the J gene end by 8 bases; junction bases not matched to a gene: 11. The CDR3 extends over 16 amino acids. Germline CDR1 reads SGHNT; CDR2 reads YYREEE (reference sequence). CDR3 in amino acids: CASSGIAGGRGGELFF. CDR3 DNA: TGTGCCAGCAGCGGGATAGCGGGAGGCCGGGGTGGGGAGCTGTTTTTT.

The chain employs TRBV5-4 and TRBJ1-4, with 8 nucleotides matching TRBD1. Unmatched junction bases numbered 9, after V lost 0 bases and J lost 8 bases. The CDR3 extends over 16 amino acids. The germline V gene has CDR1 SGHNT and CDR2 YYREEE (reference sequence). Here the CDR3 reads CASSLVGGDRTEKLFF. DNA for the CDR3: TGTGCCAGCAGCTTGGTGGGGGGGGACAGGACGGAAAAACTGTTTTTT. Combining the CDR3 with reference TRBV5-4 and TRBJ1-4 gives the whole variable domain ETGVTQSPTHLIKTRGQQVTLRCSSQSGHNTVSWYQQALGQGPQFIFQYYREEENGRGNFPPRFSGLQFPNYSSELNVNALELDDSALYLCASSLVGGDRTEKLFFGSGTQLSVL.

This clone was seen a few times. V gene TRBV3-1 (or the pseudogene TRBV3-2) combines with J gene TRBJ2-7, with 9 positions matching TRBD1. The CDR3 totals 12 residues. V trimming: 5 bases; J trimming: 6 bases; junction bases outside the gene matches: 2. From germline, CDR1 is LGHDT and CDR2 YNNKEL (reference sequence). The CDR3 spells CASSETGGEQYF. In DNA form, the CDR3 reads TGTGCCAGCAGCGAGACAGGGGGCGAGCAGTACTTC.

The rearrangement uses TRBV5-1 and TRBJ2-7; 10 bases fit TRBD2. Per germline, CDR1 SGHRS and CDR2 YFSETQ. The CDR3 is 13 residues long. Unmatched junction bases numbered 8, after V lost 7 bases and J lost 7 bases. Written as DNA, the CDR3 is TGCGCCAGCGGCGCTAGCGGGAGTAGAGAGCAGTACTTC. Its protein is CASGASGSREQYF. The variable domain in full, completed from reference TRBV5-1 and TRBJ2-7, reads KAGVTQTPRYLIKTRGQQVTLSCSPISGHRSVSWYQQTPGQGLQFLFEYFSETQRNKGNFPGRFSGRQFSNSRSEMNVSTLELGDSALYLCASGASGSREQYFGPGTRLTVT.

The V and J genes are TRBV6-5 and TRBJ2-1; 7 nucleotides agree with TRBD1. V shed 3 bases and J 7 bases; nucleotides not matched to a gene: 3. Germline CDR1 and CDR2: MNHEY and SVGAGI. This CDR3 has 13 residues. The CDR3 region is CASSYLRGNEQFF. CDR3 DNA sequence: TGTGCCAGCAGTTATCTCAGGGGGAATGAGCAGTTCTTC.

This chain connects TRBV4-1 to TRBJ2-3; 9 bases fit TRBD2. Germline lookup yields CDR1 MGHRA and CDR2 YSYEKL. J gave up 4 bases and V 1 base, and 3 bases lay outside the gene matches. The CDR3 is 15 amino acids. CDR3 in amino acids: CASSQGRGGSDTQYF. In nucleotides, the CDR3 is TGCGCCAGCAGCCAAGGGCGGGGGGGATCAGATACGCAGTATTTT.

This clone has just a few counts. The chain is built from TRBV6-2 or TRBV6-3 and TRBJ1-2; the match to TRBD1 covers 7 bases. V was pared by 1 base and J by 3 bases, with 8 bases of the junction left unmatched. This CDR3 region has 16 residues. Germline CDR1 and CDR2: MNHEY and SVGEGT. The CDR3 loop is CASSYLGQTIYYGYTF. The DNA for the CDR3 is TGTGCCAGCAGTTACTTGGGACAGACGATTTACTATGGCTACACCTTC.

This CDR3 is CASSQAPGQGAPGTQYF. Here the CDR3 DNA reads TGCGCCAGCAGCCAAGCACCGGGACAGGGGGCCCCCGGTACGCAGTATTTT. The chain recombines TRBV4-3 with TRBJ2-3; TRBD1 agrees at 12 bases. Per germline, CDR1 LGHNA and CDR2 YSLEER. The CDR3 runs to 17 residues. With V trimmed by 1 base and J by 8 bases, 10 bases remained unmatched.

V is TRBV28 and J is TRBJ2-7, with D maybe TRBD1 (6 bases). CDR3 size: 12 residues. Trimming left V 6 bases short and J 2 bases short, with 8 bases between. Germline V lookup: CDR1 MDHEN, CDR2 SYDVKM. The CDR3 sequence: CASSWTAYEQYF. As DNA, the CDR3 is TGTGCCAGCAGCTGGACAGCCTACGAGCAGTACTTC. Together with reference TRBV28 and TRBJ2-7, the CDR3 gives the full variable domain: DVKVTQSSRYLVKRTGEKVFLECVQDMDHENMFWYRQDPGLGLRLIYFSYDVKMKEKGDIPEGYSVSREKKERFSLILESASTNQTSMYLCASSWTAYEQYFGPGTRLTVT.

This clone was recorded a few times. The rearrangement links TRBV28 to TRBJ1-1, with 8 bases aligning to TRBD1. J was trimmed by 0 bases and V by 2 bases; bases with no gene match: 8. The CDR3 consists of 17 residues. Per germline, CDR1 MDHEN and CDR2 SYDVKM. CDR3 nucleotide sequence: TGTGCCAGCAGTTTACCCCAGGGACAGGTTTTGAACACTGAAGCTTTCTTT. It encodes CASSLPQGQVLNTEAFF.

This sequence joins TRBV7-2 and TRBJ1-1, with 8 bases matching TRBD1. J gave up 4 bases and V 5 bases, and 6 bases lay outside the gene matches. CDR1 and CDR2 from the germline V gene are SGHTA and FQGNSA. The CDR3 extends over 14 amino acids. The CDR3 bases are TGTGCCAGCAGCGTGGACAGGGTGTTCACTGAAGCTTTCTTT. Amino acid sequence: CASSVDRVFTEAFF.